One and the same sample provided the 14 T cell receptor beta chains below, sequenced in a study of T cells in Graves' hyperthyroidism and ophthalmopathy (dated by TCRdb to the late 2010s). Library preparation employed multiplex PCR. Sequencing used an Illumina HiSeq 2000. TCR beta CDR3 regions were amplified from RNA transcripts. The TCR CDR3 was subjected to a first round of RT-PCR using the HTBI primer set and the Qiagen OneStep RT-PCR kit. TCRdb took the public reads, trimmed them with fastp at Q25, ran MiXCR for clone calling and kept in-frame beta chains. Rows merge per CDR3 protein into single entries with the most common DNA and genes. The sample table lists nearly 600,000 distinct CDR3 sequences, 13% to 15% of them with a count of one. The ten top clones hold about 6.6% of the sample. The sequenced material came from blood. These receptor sequences come from a woman between 18 and 29 years old with Graves' ophthalmopathy.

The table lists this clonotype with many counts. The chain has TRBV6-2 or TRBV6-3 and TRBJ2-1; 8 bases agree with TRBD2. Unmatched junction bases numbered 9, after V lost 2 bases and J lost 9 bases. CDR1 and CDR2 from the germline V gene are MNHEY and SVGEGT. The CDR3 is 15 amino acids. The CDR3 coding sequence is TGTGCCAGCAGTTACGGGCTAGCGGGTGGGAGTGAGCAGTTCTTC. It codes for CASSYGLAGGSEQFF.

V is TRBV2 and J is TRBJ2-1, with D perhaps TRBD2 (5 bases). The germline V and J ends were trimmed by 5 bases and 7 bases, with 9 bases remaining between them. CDR3 length equals 12 residues. The germline V gene has CDR1 SNHLY and CDR2 FYNNEI. The CDR3 DNA reads as TGTGCCAGCAGTCAGGAGGCAAATGAGCAGTTCTTC. Translation: CASSQEANEQFF.

This clonotype was recorded at least ten times. The chain has TRBV12-3 or TRBV12-4 and TRBJ1-1; D is uncertain. This CDR3 is built from 14 residues. V lost 5 bases, J lost 6 bases, and 16 bases lay in between. CDR3 sequence (DNA): TGTGCCAGCAGTACGACGGACTCGGGCGCTGAAGCTTTCTTT. Its protein is CASSTTDSGAEAFF.

The chain couples TRBV18 to TRBJ1-6, with D maybe TRBD1 (6 bases). The V end lost 3 bases, the J end lost 7 bases, and 13 bases lay between the germline ends. Germline V gene data show CDR1 as KGHSH and CDR2 as LQKENI. The CDR3 is 15 residues long. The CDR3 sequence is CASSPALGTNSPLHF. CDR3 coding DNA: TGTGCCAGCTCACCCGCCTTGGGGACAAATTCACCCCTCCACTTT.

This clonotype was counted at least ten times. The chain links TRBV12-3 or TRBV12-4 to TRBJ1-2, with D perhaps matching TRBD1 (5 bases). The CDR3 runs to 13 residues. V lost 6 bases and J lost 4, with 12 bases in between. The CDR3 reads CASSPGSPYGYTF. Written as DNA, the CDR3 is TGTGCCAGCAGCCCAGGGAGCCCCTATGGCTACACCTTC.

This clonotype was counted many times. A junction end diverges from the germline sequence, so it may reflect a read error. This chain connects TRBV3-1 to TRBJ1-1; D gene uncertain. CDR3 length: 15 amino acids. The V gene's germline CDR1 is LGHDT and CDR2 YNNKEL (reference sequence). CDR3 sequence reads: CASSQVQPMNTKAFF. The DNA of the CDR3 is TGTGCCAGCAGCCAAGTACAGCCGATGAACACTAAAGCTTTCTTT.

There are many counts of this clonotype. The chain employs TRBV12-3 or TRBV12-4 and TRBJ1-1, with D perhaps TRBD1 (6 bases). The CDR3 is 14 residues long. Deletions cut 6 bases from V and 1 base from J, with 12 bases between. The CDR3 bases are TGTGCCAGCAGAAGGGGACACTCGAACACTGAAGCTTTCTTT. It translates to CASRRGHSNTEAFF.

This clonotype was observed at least ten times. This chain links TRBV20-1 with TRBJ2-5; weak D call: TRBD1 (7 bases). Germline values: CDR1 DFQATT, CDR2 SNEGSKA (reference sequence). This CDR3 has 13 amino acids. V was trimmed by 7 bases and J by 6 bases, leaving 18 bases between them. In DNA, the CDR3 is TGCAGTGGGTCGGAGGGGGCCCATAAGACCCAGTACTTC. Translating it yields CSGSEGAHKTQYF.

CDR3 bases: TGCGCCAGCAGCCCAAGCCGCCCCCCTAGCGGGACCTACGAGCAGTACTTC. Protein sequence: CASSPSRPPSGTYEQYF. The J gene is TRBJ2-7, the V gene TRBV4-1; 9 positions agree with TRBD2. Unmatched junction bases numbered 12, after V lost 4 bases and J lost 2 bases. This CDR3 has 17 residues. CDR1 is MGHRA, CDR2 YSYEKL, per germline.

This clonotype was observed at least ten times. V gene TRBV28 combines with J gene TRBJ2-5; TRBD1 matches at 8 bases. V trimming: 5 bases; J trimming: 5 bases; junction bases outside the gene matches: 4. There are 13 residues in the CDR3. The germline V gene encodes CDR1 MDHEN and CDR2 SYDVKM. The CDR3 region has the DNA TGTGCCAGCAGTCCAACAGGGGGGGAGACCCAGTACTTC. As protein: CASSPTGGETQYF.

In its sample, this clonotype was seen many times. This chain uses TRBV12-3 or TRBV12-4 with TRBJ1-5; D gene unclear. Trimming took 4 bases from V and 3 from J, leaving 13 bases between them. This CDR3 has 15 residues. CDR3 protein: CASSSTRALNQPQHF. DNA for the CDR3: TGTGCCAGCAGTTCCACCCGGGCCCTCAATCAGCCCCAGCATTTT.

V usage is TRBV5-1 and J usage is TRBJ1-6; D ambiguous. The CDR3 is 14 amino acids. V was pared by 2 bases and J by 7 bases, with 10 bases between. CDR1 is SGHRS and CDR2 is YFSETQ in the germline V gene. This CDR3 reads CASSLGPTNSPLHF. The CDR3 bases are TGCGCCAGCAGCTTAGGACCGACAAATTCACCCCTCCACTTT.

This clonotype was picked up many times. The chain carries TRBV2 and TRBJ2-1, with 10 bases identical to TRBD1. J gave up 4 bases and V 3 bases, and 6 bases lay outside the gene matches. The germline V gene has CDR1 SNHLY and CDR2 FYNNEI. The CDR3 sequence is 16 residues long. The DNA of the CDR3 is TGTGCCAGCAGTGACGACAGGGGGCGATTATACAATGAGCAGTTCTTC. It encodes CASSDDRGRLYNEQFF.

In this sample, this clonotype turned up many times. The chain is built from TRBV29-1 and TRBJ1-2, with D possibly matching TRBD1 (5 bases). The CDR3 covers 13 residues. V was cut by 5 bases and J by 4 bases, with 14 bases left in between. CDR1 is SQVTM and CDR2 is ANQGSEA in the germline V gene. Here the CDR3 DNA reads TGCAGCGTTCGGACCCCAGGGAGCTATGGCTACACCTTC. Protein: CSVRTPGSYGYTF. The entire variable domain, with the rest obtained from reference TRBV29-1 and TRBJ1-2, is as follows: SAVISQKPSRDICQRGTSLTIQCQVDSQVTMMFWYRQQPGQSLTLIATANQGSEATYESGFVIDKFPISRPNLTFSTLTVSNMSPEDSSIYLCSVRTPGSYGYTFGSGTRLTVV.